Reported below is one T cell receptor beta chain. What antigen it recognizes has not been identified. Relative to the germline gene, one junction end is altered; a read error may explain this. The donors were roughly 40 Caucasian individuals from Russia, aged roughly 6 to 100 years, who were systemically healthy. Each donor gave about 9.2 milliliters of peripheral blood, drawn into EDTA-treated Vacutainer tubes. Ficoll-Paque density-gradient centrifugation was used to isolate PBMCs, with at least 6.5 million per sample. Total RNA was extracted from PBMCs with Trizol reagent, with at least 5 micrograms obtained per sample. For every donor, an aliquot of PBMCs went through flow cytometry to measure the percentages of naive CD45RAhigh/CD27high T cells. Libraries came from 5' RACE. The sequencer listed for this sample is Illumina HiSeq 2500. The second PCR ran for roughly 6 to 11 cycles and used a J-beta primer mix along with a sample-barcoded 5' primer. A template-switch 5' adaptor carrying 12 random nucleotides introduced a unique molecular identifier onto each TCR beta cDNA molecule. At least 3 million CDR3-containing paired-end reads were obtained from each sample. First-strand cDNA was synthesized from all RNA with the Mint cDNA synthesis kit, primed by a TRBC-specific oligonucleotide. Following uracil-DNA glycosylase treatment, a first 18-cycle PCR with universal primers M1SS and BC2_uni_R was performed on all cDNA. Under the source paper's analysis protocol: For normalization, 1 million high-quality reads, each with a distinct molecular identifier, were randomly selected from each sample. Instead of being binned into consensus sequences, reads that shared molecular identifiers were thrown out. MiTCR, set to a Q25 quality threshold and the strictest error-elimination algorithm, was used for CDR3 identification, clonotype clustering and error correction. Lower-bound total TCR beta diversity was estimated with a nonparametric unseen species model using Euler transformation. The public reads were reanalyzed by TCRdb: fastp trimming at Q25, MiXCR alignment, in-frame beta chains only. Every entry covers one CDR3 protein and lists the most common genes and DNA from its rows. These V and J calls rely on TCRdb rather than the paper's analysis. This sample has more than 650,000 distinct CDR3 sequences in its table, and 20% to 25% of those were observed once. Around 22% of the sample rests with the top ten.

From the cysteine through the phenylalanine, the CDR3 covers 13 amino acids. Just CDR3 DNA is preserved here, 39 bases in frame from base 1. CDR1 LGHDT and CDR2 YNNKEL were looked up in the germline V gene (reference sequence). This record comes from a study of blood T cells in healthy people across ages (dated by TCRdb to the mid-2010s). A note on the overall study: In model experiments, template switching captured roughly one uniquely barcoded TCR beta cDNA molecule for every two T cells. The donors were divided into four age groups: young (average about 16 years), middle-aged (around 41), aged (approximately 62) and long-lived (around 87). To avoid experimental bias, donors of different ages were distributed randomly across sequencing lanes. Using deep sequencing normalized with unique cDNA molecular identifiers, the study measured how TCR beta repertoire diversity changes with age. The study analyzed two additional independent replicas of 1 million unique cDNA reads from the same blood draw for two donors, one aged 18 to 29 and one aged 80 or older. What the study reported, not specific to this receptor: Estimates of total diversity based on one million sequenced T cells were considered lower bounds and underestimates. Compared with the aged group, the long-lived group had more naive CD4+ T cells, fewer expanded clones and increased TCR diversity, suggesting age selection. Since profiling was done on bulk unsorted PBMCs, naive and antigen-experienced compartments could not be conclusively compared. Donor CMV infection status was unknown, potentially confounding age-related changes in expanded clonotypes. As age increased, observed TCR beta diversity per million T cells dropped in a roughly linear way, and a significant reduction was already evident by age around 41. Observed TCR beta diversity correlated strongly with the percentage of naive T cells measured by flow cytometry.

The clonotype comes from a man aged 65 to 79 in good health. The rearranged chain carries TRBV3-1 and TRBJ1-2; no D segment can be confidently identified. Sequencing was done on a sample of blood. The CDR3 here reads CASSLSLLYDYTF. Read as DNA, the sequence is TGTGCCAGCAGCCTCTCACTCCTCTATGACTACACCTTC.